This T cell receptor beta chain was retrieved from a study of Graves' ophthalmopathy and Graves' hyperthyroidism (dated by TCRdb to 2016 to 2019). The study in broad terms: Peripheral blood was collected at initial diagnosis, prior to any treatment. The study used signatures of the TCR beta repertoire to tell Graves' ophthalmopathy apart from Graves' hyperthyroidism and to predict which patients would progress to ophthalmopathy. In total, 120 to 150 blood samples were TCR-sequenced: around 42 ophthalmopathy, some 75 hyperthyroidism and approximately 17 hyperthyroidism-to-ophthalmopathy patients. A discovery set of about a hundred patients (roughly 41 ophthalmopathy, fewer than 60 stable hyperthyroidism) was enrolled to explore V-J signatures distinguishing ophthalmopathy from hyperthyroidism. An independent validation cohort was composed of around 19 hyperthyroidism patients and 17 patients who later progressed from hyperthyroidism to ophthalmopathy. In five or six hyperthyroidism patients, the T-cell repertoires found in thyroid tissue were compared with those found in blood. Following sampling, methimazole starting at 30 mg daily was administered to hyperthyroidism patients, and high-dose intravenous methylprednisolone was administered to ophthalmopathy patients. The approximately 98 discovery patients were randomly divided into training and test sets at a 7:3 ratio. Findings and caveats that apply to the study as a whole: The 13-signature model separated ophthalmopathy from stable hyperthyroidism with 85% to 90% sensitivity and 81.08% specificity in cross-validation, and 80%/75% in the test set. In validation, the model predicted ophthalmopathy progression with 70.59% sensitivity and roughly 72% specificity; some twelve predicted patients were CT-confirmed with GO in a median of 6.5 months. Most of the expanded thyroid clonotypes with a frequency above 0.001 were also detected in blood, and it was suggested that the thyroid immune response may be reflected by blood repertoires. No statistical method was used to predetermine the sample size, and group allocation was not hidden from the investigators.

Patients with ophthalmopathy had moderately to severely active disease, with a Clinical Activity Score of 3 or more, a NOSPECS grade of 4 or more, and a disease duration of less than 3 months. Patients were excluded if they had other autoimmune diseases, uncontrolled infections, pregnancy or lactation. Diagnosis was based on clinical symptoms, serum thyroxine, TRAb, thyroid ultrasound and orbital computed tomography. Using Ficoll-Paque density gradient centrifugation, PBMCs were isolated from over 8.5 ml of fresh peripheral blood. Total RNA was extracted with Trizol reagent and quality-checked on an Agilent 2100 Bioanalyzer. In the germline V gene, CDR1 corresponds to SGHTA and CDR2 to FQGNSA. V loses 5 bases, J loses 8 bases, and the germline ends lie 12 bases apart. Including cysteine and phenylalanine, the CDR3 has 13 amino acids. Only CDR3 DNA is held: 39 bases, read in frame from base 1. This clonotype appeared a few times. Its antigen is unknown. No base quality information exists; no much larger clone differs at one position.

TCR beta CDR3 regions were amplified from RNA transcripts for repertoire sequencing. The first round was an RT-PCR using HTBI primers with the Qiagen OneStep RT-PCR kit, and this first round was followed by a second-round multiplex PCR, then size selection and purification. Libraries were sequenced paired-end with 100 bp reads on an Illumina HiSeq2000. Regarding the original processing steps: SOAPnuke was used to process the reads, throwing out any read that had adapters, had uncalled bases, had a mean Phred below 15, or lacked an exact constant-primer or identifier match. COPE v1.2.5 was used to merge high-quality paired reads. Each unique nucleotide sequence was defined as a clonotype, and clonotypes were aligned to IMGT TRB V, D and J references with MiTCR v1.1. Only V-J combinations with frequency above 0.0001 were analysed, covering around 99% of repertoires. A TCR clonal expansion and chaos score per V-J combination was defined as the ratio of F50 clonal expansion to chaos observed in the TCRdist matrix. Features were reduced by Welch's t-statistics and random forest to about a dozen V-J combinations, which fed a naive Bayes classifier. The similarity between thyroid and blood repertoires was quantified using the Morisita-Horn index. TCRdb trimmed public reads at Q25 via fastp, called clones via MiXCR and kept in-frame beta chains. One record per CDR3 amino acid sequence lists the most common genes and DNA. TCRdb's processing, not the study's, gives the V and J calls here. In this sample the table shows about 160,000 distinct CDR3 sequences, less than 45% of which occur a single time. The ten largest make up less than 6% of the sample.

Sequenced sample: peripheral blood. Recombination linked TRBV7-2 to TRBJ2-2; the D gene cannot be named for sure. This sequence was found in a woman between 40 and 55 years old with Graves' ophthalmopathy. Donor details come from another sample of the same person, matched by shared clones. The CDR3 sequence is CASSQDYAGELFF. In nucleotide form, the sequence is TGTGCCAGCAGCCAAGATTATGCGGGGGAGCTGTTTTTT.